This TCR beta chain was profiled in a study of T cell changes during pregnancy in multiple sclerosis (dated by TCRdb to the late 2010s). At the level of the whole study: The study looked at changes in the T cell repertoire across pregnancy in women with multiple sclerosis.

Taken from the germline V gene, the CDR1 and CDR2 loops are SNHLY and FYNNEI. The CDR3, from cysteine to phenylalanine, totals 13 residues. The read is trimmed to its CDR3 DNA, 39 bases read in frame from base 1. Between the V and J ends, shortened by 8 bases and 3 bases respectively, the junction contains 14 bases. On this clone itself: The specificity of this receptor is unknown. No per-base quality is available; no much larger clone lies one base away.

The receptor library was made with the immunoSEQ multiplex PCR assay. The immuneACCESS repertoire file appears here via TCRdb, limited to in-frame rearrangements. These files lack a portion of the clones; in checked studies, under half of the deficit traces to unresolved V genes, and the cause of the others is not known. The sample table records about 56,000 clones; over 75% of these occur just once. The top ten hold roughly 2.1% of the sample. The sequence is built from TRBV2 and TRBJ2-7; the D gene remains uncertain. This material consisted of peripheral blood, taken in the first trimester of pregnancy. The sequence was collected from a female donor in good health, enrolled as a control in a pregnancy study. The nucleotide sequence reads TGTGCCAGCCTAAATCCTCCTTTCTACGAGCAGTACTTC. Its translation is CASLNPPFYEQYF.